The clone carrying this T cell receptor beta chain was found once. This sample is part of a study of T-cell reconstitution after alpha-beta-depleted transplantation in children. This CDR3 region has 16 residues. CDR1 is SGHTA, CDR2 FQGNSA, per germline. Between the trimmed V and J ends, which lost 2 bases and 1 base, there was a span of 13 bases. Preparing the TCRbeta library involved the use of unique molecular identifiers. TCRdb processed the PCR reads anew with MiXCR; each CDR3 protein has one entry. The sample yields about 340,000 distinct CDR3 sequences, about a tenth seen once. J is TRBJ2-3 and V is TRBV7-2; tentatively, D is TRBD2 (6 bases). The material sequenced was PBMCs from the stem cell graft donor, taken from the stem cell graft. This sequence originates from a human donor who donated a stem cell graft to a child with acute lymphoblastic leukemia. CDR3 in DNA: TGTGCCAGCAGCTTACCCCGGGAGCGGGGCACAGATACGCAGTATTTT. Encoded protein: CASSLPRERGTDTQYF. Full variable domain (rest looked up from reference TRBV7-2 and TRBJ2-3): GAGVSQSPSNKVTEKGKDVELRCDPISGHTALYWYRQSLGQGLEFLIYFQGNSAPDKSGLPSDRFSAERTGGSVSTLTIQRTQQEDSAVYLCASSLPRERGTDTQYFGPGTRLTVL.